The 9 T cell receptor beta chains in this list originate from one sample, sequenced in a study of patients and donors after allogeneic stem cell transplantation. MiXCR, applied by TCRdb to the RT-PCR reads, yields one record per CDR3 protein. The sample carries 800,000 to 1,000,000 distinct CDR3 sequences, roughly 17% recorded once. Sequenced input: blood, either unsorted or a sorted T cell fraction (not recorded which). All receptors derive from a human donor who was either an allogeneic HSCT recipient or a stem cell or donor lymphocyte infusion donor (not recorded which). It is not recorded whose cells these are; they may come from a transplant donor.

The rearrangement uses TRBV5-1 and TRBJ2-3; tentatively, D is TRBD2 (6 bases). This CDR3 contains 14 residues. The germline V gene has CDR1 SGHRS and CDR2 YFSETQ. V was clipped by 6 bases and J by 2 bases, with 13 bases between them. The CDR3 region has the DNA TGCGCCAGCATGAGGGAGGTCTCCACAGATACGCAGTATTTT. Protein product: CASMREVSTDTQYF.

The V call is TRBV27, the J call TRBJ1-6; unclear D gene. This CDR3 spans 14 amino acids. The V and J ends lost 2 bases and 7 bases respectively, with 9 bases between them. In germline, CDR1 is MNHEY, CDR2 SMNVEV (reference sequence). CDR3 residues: CASSLAEENSPLHF. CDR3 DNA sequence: TGTGCCAGCAGTTTAGCAGAAGAGAATTCACCCCTCCACTTT.

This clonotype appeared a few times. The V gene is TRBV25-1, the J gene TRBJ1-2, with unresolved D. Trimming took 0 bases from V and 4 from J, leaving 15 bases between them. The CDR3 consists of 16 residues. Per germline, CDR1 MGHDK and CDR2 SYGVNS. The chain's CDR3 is CASSEYGKTQRYGYTF. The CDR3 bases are TGTGCCAGCAGTGAATACGGGAAGACGCAGCGCTATGGCTACACCTTC.

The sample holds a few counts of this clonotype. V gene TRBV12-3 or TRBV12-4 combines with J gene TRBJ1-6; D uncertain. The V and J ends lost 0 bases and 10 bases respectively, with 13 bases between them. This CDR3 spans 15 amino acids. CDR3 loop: CASSLAQGERSPLHF. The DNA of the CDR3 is TGTGCCAGCAGTTTAGCGCAAGGCGAAAGGTCACCCCTCCACTTT.

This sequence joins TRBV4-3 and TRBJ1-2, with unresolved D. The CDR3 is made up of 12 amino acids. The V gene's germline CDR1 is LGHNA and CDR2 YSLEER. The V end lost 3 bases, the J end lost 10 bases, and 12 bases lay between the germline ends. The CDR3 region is CASSHPGRDYTF. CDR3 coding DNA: TGCGCCAGCAGCCATCCGGGGAGAGACTACACCTTC.

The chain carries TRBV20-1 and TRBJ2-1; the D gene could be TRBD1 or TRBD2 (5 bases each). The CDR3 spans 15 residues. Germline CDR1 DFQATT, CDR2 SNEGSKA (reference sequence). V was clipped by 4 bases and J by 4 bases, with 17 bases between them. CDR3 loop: CSANHWDGRYNEQFF. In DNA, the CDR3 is TGCAGTGCTAATCACTGGGACGGACGATACAATGAGCAGTTCTTC.

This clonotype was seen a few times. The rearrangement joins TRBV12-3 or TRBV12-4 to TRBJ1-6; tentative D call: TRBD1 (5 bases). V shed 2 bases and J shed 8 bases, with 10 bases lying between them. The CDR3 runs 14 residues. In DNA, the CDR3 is TGTGCCAGCAGTTTACGGGCAGGGCATTCACCCCTCCACTTT. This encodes CASSLRAGHSPLHF.

The CDR3 reads CASSLSWGSYEQYF. The CDR3 coding sequence is TGTGCCAGCAGTTTAAGTTGGGGCTCCTACGAGCAGTACTTC. The chain links TRBV27 to TRBJ2-7; D ambiguous. The CDR3 has 14 amino acids. Germline assignment: CDR1 MNHEY and CDR2 SMNVEV (reference sequence). Trimming cost V 2 bases and J 0 bases, with 8 bases left between them.

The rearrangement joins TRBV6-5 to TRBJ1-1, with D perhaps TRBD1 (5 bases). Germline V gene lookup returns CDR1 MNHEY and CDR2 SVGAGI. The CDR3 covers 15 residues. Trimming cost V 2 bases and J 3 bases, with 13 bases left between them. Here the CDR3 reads CASSYTTLGDTEAFF. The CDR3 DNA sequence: TGTGCCAGCAGTTACACCACACTAGGGGACACTGAAGCTTTCTTT.